This TCR beta chain was recorded in a study of post-analysis software for immune sequencing data. About the study: The disease courses spanned relapsing-remitting, secondary progressive and progressive-relapsing forms of multiple sclerosis. Study-wide results and caveats: The study found significantly lower normalized Chao1 diversity in multiple sclerosis patients than in controls. Elevated frequency relative to controls characterized 4 or 5 TRBV segments in patients, TRBV5-6, TRBV5-1 and TRBV20-1 among them.

Details on this clonotype: What it recognizes is unknown.

This CDR3 has 15 amino acids. Germline V gene sequence: CDR1 MNHNS, CDR2 SASEGT. Germline trimming cut 6 bases from V and 3 bases from J; bases unmatched to any gene: 10. Unique molecular identifiers were present in the TCR beta cDNA libraries. TCRdb passed the PCR reads through MiXCR, listing each CDR3 protein once. Counted here are some 700,000 distinct CDR3 sequences, approximately 59% occurring once; the ten biggest clones make up approximately 10%. The chain links TRBV6-1 to TRBJ2-5; TRBD2 aligns across 7 bases. The receptor's source is a girl aged 2 to 10 with multiple sclerosis. The sample taken for sequencing was blood. The CDR3 DNA reads TGTGCCAGCAGCTGGTTGAGGGCGGGAGAAGAGACCCAGTACTTC. This encodes CASSWLRAGEETQYF.